This T cell receptor beta chain derives from a study of cytomegalovirus exposure and HLA in healthy donors. Overall study results and limits: TCR beta V segments were, for the most part, productive about 87% or about 30% of the time in an earlier analysis.

Vbeta (60) and Jbeta (13) primers were used in the PCR. Some clones are missing from TCRdb's copy, which holds only in-frame ones; the method was immunoSEQ multiplex PCR. The sample contains more than 140,000 clones, roughly 80% of which appear only once. Regarding this clone: As yet, its antigen is unknown.

CDR3 length: 14 amino acids. CDR1 and CDR2 from the germline V gene are MNHNS and SASEGT. V gave up 7 bases and J gave up 1 base, with 13 bases separating them. The TCR comes from a man aged 35-49 years in good health and CMV-seronegative. This chain joins TRBV6-1 and TRBJ1-1, with a weak D call TRBD1 (6 bases). The source material was PBMCs. This CDR3 reads CASIGGAENTEAFF. CDR3 bases: TGTGCCAGCATTGGGGGGGCAGAGAACACTGAAGCTTTCTTT.